Sequencing of this TCR beta chain was carried out in a study of PD-1 blockade in classical Hodgkin lymphoma. Germline V gene lookup returns CDR1 MGHDK and CDR2 SYGVNS. V was clipped by 4 bases and J by 4 bases, with 13 bases between them. The CDR3 extends over 14 amino acids. Findings of the study overall: For complete responders, baseline diversity was comparable to that of newly diagnosed patients. At C4D1, TCR diversity had climbed significantly for CD4+ cells, though not for CD8+ cells.

TCRdb's table, derived via immunoSEQ multiplex PCR, lists solely in-frame clones and lacks some. The sample has 45,000 to 55,000 clones; about 85% are singletons. As concerns this clone: Its antigen is unidentified.

Exposure to brentuximab vedotin varied, and each patient had relapsed following autologous stem cell transplantation. The origin of this receptor is a human donor with classical Hodgkin lymphoma. The chain recombines TRBV25-1 with TRBJ1-1, with a tentative D call TRBD1 (5 bases). The sequenced sample was peripheral blood mononuclear cells (PBMCs), obtained at baseline. CDR3 nucleotide sequence: TGTGCCAGCAGTGGAGAGGGGAGAGGCACTGAAGCTTTCTTT. This encodes CASSGEGRGTEAFF.